The 25 T cell receptor beta chains below were found in one sample sequenced in a study of PD-1 blockade in classical Hodgkin lymphoma. Exposure to brentuximab vedotin varied, and each patient had relapsed following autologous stem cell transplantation. Data came from immunoSEQ multiplex PCR; TCRdb stores just in-frame clones and leaves some out. The profile shows fewer than 100,000 clones, approximately 91% of them singletons. The sample was peripheral blood mononuclear cells (PBMCs), taken at baseline. The receptors come from a human donor with classical Hodgkin lymphoma.

The chain couples TRBV2 to TRBJ1-5; D not certain. Deletions cut 11 bases from V and 0 bases from J, with 11 bases between. CDR3 length equals 13 residues. The germline V gene has CDR1 SNHLY and CDR2 FYNNEI. In DNA, the CDR3 is TGTGCCTCCCATCGGAGTAGCAATCAGCCCCAGCATTTT. Protein: CASHRSSNQPQHF.

This chain links TRBV19 with TRBJ2-3; 9 bases line up with TRBD1. The CDR3 has 14 residues. The germline CDR1 and CDR2 sequences are LNHDA and SQIVND (reference sequence). V was pared by 6 bases and J by 4 bases, with 5 bases of the junction left unmatched. The CDR3 nucleotides are TGTGCCAGTAGAAGAACAGGGGGCCCAGATACGCAGTATTTT. This encodes CASRRTGGPDTQYF.

The V call is TRBV11-2, the J call TRBJ2-7; TRBD1 might be the D (6 bases). Germline CDR1 and CDR2: SGHAT and FQNNGV. V was shortened by 3 bases and J by 3 bases, with 9 bases between the two germline ends. This CDR3 comprises 13 residues. CDR3 in amino acids: CASSFGTHYEQYF. The CDR3 DNA sequence: TGTGCCAGCAGCTTTGGGACACACTACGAGCAGTACTTC.

The V gene is TRBV7-2, the J gene TRBJ2-7; 7 bases map to TRBD2. The CDR3 length is 14 residues. Germline V gives CDR1 SGHTA, CDR2 FQGNSA. J was trimmed by 2 bases and V by 6 bases; bases with no gene match: 7. As DNA, the CDR3 is TGTGCCAGCAGTGAAGGACTAGGCGCCTACGAGCAGTACTTC. This translates into CASSEGLGAYEQYF.

V usage is TRBV7-9 and J usage is TRBJ1-2; possibly TRBD1 for D (6 bases). Germline CDR1 reads SEHNR; CDR2 reads FQNEAQ (reference sequence). This CDR3 has 14 amino acids. V lost 2 bases, J lost 4 bases, and 11 bases lay in between. The CDR3 sequence: CASSLLMDSYGYTF. Written as DNA, the CDR3 is TGTGCCAGCAGCTTACTCATGGACAGCTATGGCTACACCTTC. The full variable domain, in which reference TRBV7-9 and TRBJ1-2 provide the parts outside the CDR3, is DTGVSQNPRHKITKRGQNVTFRCDPISEHNRLYWYRQTLGQGPEFLTYFQNEAQLEKSRLLSDRFSAERPKGSFSTLEIQRTEQGDSAMYLCASSLLMDSYGYTFGSGTRLTVV.

The chain employs TRBV2 and TRBJ2-3, with D unclear. The CDR3 contains 15 residues. Germline-derived CDR1 and CDR2 are SNHLY and FYNNEI. The V end lost 6 bases, the J end lost 2 bases, and 15 bases lay between the germline ends. The CDR3 spells CASSELGRVTDTQYF. In nucleotides, the CDR3 is TGTGCCAGCAGCGAATTGGGAAGGGTCACAGATACGCAGTATTTT.

This sequence joins TRBV12-5 and TRBJ2-7; tentatively, D is TRBD2 (6 bases). From germline, CDR1 is LGHNT and CDR2 FRNRAP. Deletions cut 7 bases from V and 0 bases from J, with 16 bases between. This CDR3 comprises 15 residues. The DNA of the CDR3 is TGTGCTAGTGCCCAGGATGGGGAGGCCTCCTACGAGCAGTACTTC. This encodes CASAQDGEASYEQYF.

The chain employs TRBV5-1 and TRBJ2-2, with D unresolved. With 3 bases removed from V and 6 bases from J, the gap between germline ends came to 6 bases. The CDR3 covers 12 residues. The V gene's germline CDR1 is SGHRS and CDR2 YFSETQ. The DNA for the CDR3 is TGCGCCAGCAGCTCTTCCCCCGGGGAGCTGTTTTTT. It codes for CASSSSPGELFF.

The CDR3 DNA follows: TGTGCCAGTAGTTCGTGGGTACAGGGACCTCCCGGGGAGCTGTTTTTT. Amino acid sequence: CASSSWVQGPPGELFF. The chain combines TRBV19 with TRBJ2-2; D might be TRBD1 (6 bases). Germline V gene data show CDR1 as LNHDA and CDR2 as SQIVND (reference sequence). V dropped 5 bases and J dropped 6 bases, with 19 bases sitting between them. This CDR3 has 16 residues.

The rearrangement joins TRBV2 to TRBJ2-4; 10 positions match TRBD1. The CDR3 length is 12 residues. The germline V gene has CDR1 SNHLY and CDR2 FYNNEI. V lost 6 bases and J lost 9; bases outside the gene matches: 2. CDR3 coding DNA: TGTGCCAGCAGGGGGGACAGGGGCATTCAGTACTTC. Its translation is CASRGDRGIQYF.

This clone was recorded once. J is TRBJ2-7 and V is TRBV2; no reliable D call. The CDR3 extends over 11 amino acids. In germline, CDR1 is SNHLY, CDR2 FYNNEI. V was clipped by 6 bases and J by 2 bases, with 5 bases between them. CDR3 amino acids: CASRATYEQYF. CDR3 coding DNA: TGTGCCAGCAGGGCTACCTACGAGCAGTACTTC.

J is TRBJ2-1 and V is TRBV5-6; D may be TRBD2 (5 bases). Germline V CDR1 and CDR2: SGHDT, YYEEEE. The CDR3 sequence is 18 residues long. The ends were cut back, 0 bases at V and 8 bases at J, with 24 bases in the middle. The CDR3 sequence is CASSLGLQLVFSIDEQFF. In DNA, the CDR3 is TGTGCCAGCAGCTTGGGCCTACAACTAGTCTTCTCCATTGATGAGCAGTTCTTC. Looking up the rest from reference TRBV5-6 and TRBJ2-1 gives the full variable domain: DAGVTQSPTHLIKTRGQQVTLRCSPKSGHDTVSWYQQALGQGPQFIFQYYEEEERQRGNFPDRFSGHQFPNYSSELNVNALLLGDSALYLCASSLGLQLVFSIDEQFFGPGTRLTVL.

The chain employs TRBV19 and TRBJ2-2; D unresolved. Trimming cost V 4 bases and J 7 bases, with 19 bases left between them. The CDR3 sequence is 16 residues long. Per germline, CDR1 LNHDA and CDR2 SQIVND (reference sequence). The CDR3: CASSTQSLAIGGELFF. The CDR3, as DNA: TGTGCCAGTAGTACCCAAAGTCTGGCTATTGGCGGGGAGCTGTTTTTT.

This chain joins TRBV7-9 and TRBJ2-7; 11 bases align to TRBD2. With V trimmed by 5 bases and J by 4 bases, 7 bases remained unmatched. This CDR3 comprises 15 residues. CDR1 is SEHNR, CDR2 FQNEAQ, per germline (reference sequence). The CDR3 loop reads CASSQGTSGWYEQYF. CDR3 nucleotides: TGTGCCAGCAGCCAAGGGACTAGCGGATGGTACGAGCAGTACTTC.

V is TRBV10-3 and J is TRBJ2-7; perhaps TRBD2 as D (5 bases). Germline CDR1 and CDR2: ENHRY and SYGVKD. The V end lost 2 bases, the J end lost 7 bases, and 12 bases lay between the germline ends. The CDR3 covers 13 residues. This chain's CDR3 is CAISETTPGEQYF. In DNA form, the CDR3 reads TGTGCCATCAGTGAGACGACCCCGGGAGAGCAGTACTTC.

The chain has TRBV7-9 and TRBJ2-7, with TRBD1 as a possible D gene (5 bases). The CDR3 consists of 15 residues. Trimming cost V 6 bases and J 3 bases, with 18 bases left between them. Germline V CDR1 and CDR2: SEHNR, FQNEAQ (reference sequence). CDR3 amino acids: CASRTTVPGIYEQYF. CDR3 sequence (DNA): TGTGCCAGCAGGACCACGGTGCCAGGGATCTACGAGCAGTACTTC.

The chain combines TRBV5-1 with TRBJ2-1; TRBD2 agrees at 7 bases. The germline V gene has CDR1 SGHRS and CDR2 YFSETQ. J lost 3 bases, V lost 7 bases, and 10 bases had no gene match. The CDR3 contains 15 residues. CDR3 region: CASARGGSSYNEQFF. The CDR3 region has the DNA TGCGCCAGCGCTCGGGGCGGGAGTAGCTACAATGAGCAGTTCTTC.

The V gene is TRBV10-3, the J gene TRBJ2-1; D gene uncertain. The CDR3 consists of 14 residues. Germline V CDR1 and CDR2: ENHRY, SYGVKD. Trimming pared 0 bases from V and 3 bases from J, leaving 6 bases between. Here the CDR3 DNA reads TGTGCCATCAGTGAGTCGGTCAGCTACAATGAGCAGTTCTTC. Its protein product is CAISESVSYNEQFF.

V is TRBV28 and J is TRBJ1-1; no clear D. In germline, CDR1 is MDHEN, CDR2 SYDVKM. Trimming pared 3 bases from V and 3 bases from J, leaving 11 bases between. The CDR3 loop spans 14 amino acids. CDR3 protein: CASSFASGDTEAFF. CDR3 nucleotide sequence: TGTGCCAGCAGTTTCGCCTCAGGAGACACTGAAGCTTTCTTT.

The chain links TRBV7-6 to TRBJ1-4; 10 nucleotides line up with TRBD1. J gave up 8 bases and V 5 bases, and 8 bases lay outside the gene matches. Germline V CDR1 and CDR2: SGHVS, FNYEAQ. The CDR3 runs to 15 residues. This chain's CDR3 is CASSPTPGQGEKLFF. In DNA, the CDR3 is TGTGCCAGCAGCCCGACTCCGGGACAGGGGGAAAAACTGTTTTTT.

This chain uses TRBV12-5 with TRBJ1-4; 9 bases line up with TRBD1. Per germline, CDR1 LGHNT and CDR2 FRNRAP. The V segment lost 0 bases and the J segment 2 bases; nucleotides outside the gene matches: 4. The CDR3 loop spans 17 amino acids. DNA for the CDR3: TGTGCTAGTGGTTTGGTACAGGGGGCGAGGACTAATGAAAAACTGTTTTTT. Its protein product is CASGLVQGARTNEKLFF. The complete variable domain, with remaining parts taken from reference TRBV12-5 and TRBJ1-4, reads DARVTQTPRHKVTEMGQEVTMRCQPILGHNTVFWYRQTMMQGLELLAYFRNRAPLDDSGMPKDRFSAEMPDATLATLKIQPSEPRDSAVYFCASGLVQGARTNEKLFFGSGTQLSVL.

The chain is built from TRBV6-5 and TRBJ2-7; 7 bases map to TRBD1. Per the germline V gene, CDR1 is MNHEY and CDR2 is SVGAGI. The CDR3 has 15 residues. Trimming at V came to 5 bases and at J to 2 bases, leaving 9 bases not matched to a gene. CDR3 coding DNA: TGTGCCAGCAGTGGACGGGACAGCCAAGCCTACGAGCAGTACTTC. Amino acids: CASSGRDSQAYEQYF.

The rearrangement uses TRBV4-1 and TRBJ1-2; D perhaps matches TRBD1 (5 bases). V lost 0 bases and J 5 bases, leaving 7 bases between the germline ends. CDR3 length: 13 residues. CDR1 is MGHRA and CDR2 is YSYEKL in the germline V gene. CDR3 sequence reads: CASSQDGTYGYTF. DNA of the CDR3: TGCGCCAGCAGCCAAGATGGGACTTATGGCTACACCTTC.

This rearrangement joins TRBV30 to TRBJ2-7; D perhaps matches TRBD2 (6 bases). Germline lookup yields CDR1 GTSNPN and CDR2 SVGIG (reference sequence). V was shortened by 5 bases and J by 5 bases, with 22 bases between the two germline ends. The length of the CDR3 is 15 residues. CDR3 protein: CAWRRGGIMSDEQYF. The CDR3 nucleotides read TGTGCCTGGCGACGGGGCGGGATAATGTCTGACGAGCAGTACTTC.

This chain connects TRBV27 to TRBJ2-3, with D tentatively TRBD2 (5 bases). With 6 bases removed from V and 2 bases from J, the gap between germline ends came to 15 bases. The CDR3 is 15 residues long. Germline lookup yields CDR1 MNHEY and CDR2 SMNVEV (reference sequence). The chain's CDR3 is CASSQLVGVTDTQYF. Here the CDR3 DNA reads TGTGCCAGCAGCCAATTGGTCGGGGTCACAGATACGCAGTATTTT.